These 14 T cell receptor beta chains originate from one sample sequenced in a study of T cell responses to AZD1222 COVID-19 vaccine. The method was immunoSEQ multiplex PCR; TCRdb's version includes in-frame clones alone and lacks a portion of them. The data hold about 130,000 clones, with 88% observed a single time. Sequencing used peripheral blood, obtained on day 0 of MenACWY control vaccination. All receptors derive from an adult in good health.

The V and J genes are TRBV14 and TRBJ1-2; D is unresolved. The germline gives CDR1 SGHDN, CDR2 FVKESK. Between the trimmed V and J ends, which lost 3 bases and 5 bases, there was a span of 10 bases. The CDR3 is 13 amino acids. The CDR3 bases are TGTGCCAGCAGCCAGAGCTTAGAATATGGCTACACCTTC. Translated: CASSQSLEYGYTF.

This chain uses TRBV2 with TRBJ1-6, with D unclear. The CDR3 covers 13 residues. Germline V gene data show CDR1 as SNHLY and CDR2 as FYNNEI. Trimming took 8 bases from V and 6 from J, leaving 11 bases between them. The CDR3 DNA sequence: TGTGCCAGCCGGAGAGGGCGTAATTCACCCCTCCACTTT. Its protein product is CASRRGRNSPLHF.

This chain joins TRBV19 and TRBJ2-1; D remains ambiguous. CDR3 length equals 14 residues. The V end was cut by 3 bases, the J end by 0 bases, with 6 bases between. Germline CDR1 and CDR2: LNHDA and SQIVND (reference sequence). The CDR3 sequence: CASSMASSYNEQFF. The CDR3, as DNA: TGTGCCAGTAGTATGGCCAGCTCCTACAATGAGCAGTTCTTC.

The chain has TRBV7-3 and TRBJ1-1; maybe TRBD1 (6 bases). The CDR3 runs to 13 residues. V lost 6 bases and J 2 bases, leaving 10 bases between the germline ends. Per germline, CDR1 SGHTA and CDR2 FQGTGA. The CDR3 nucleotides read TGTGCCAGCAGTCCGACAGGTAACACTGAAGCTTTCTTT. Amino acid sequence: CASSPTGNTEAFF.

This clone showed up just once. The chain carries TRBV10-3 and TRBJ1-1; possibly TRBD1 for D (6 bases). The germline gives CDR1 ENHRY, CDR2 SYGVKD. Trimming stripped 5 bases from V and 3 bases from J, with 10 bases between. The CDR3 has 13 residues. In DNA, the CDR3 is TGTGCCATCAGTTACAGGGAGGACACTGAAGCTTTCTTT. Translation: CAISYREDTEAFF.

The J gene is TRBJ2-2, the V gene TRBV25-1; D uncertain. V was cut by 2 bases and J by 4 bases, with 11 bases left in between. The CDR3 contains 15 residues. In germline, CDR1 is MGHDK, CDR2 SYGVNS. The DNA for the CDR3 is TGTGCCAGCAGTGAACCCGGACGGCCCACCGGGGAGCTGTTTTTT. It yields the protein CASSEPGRPTGELFF.

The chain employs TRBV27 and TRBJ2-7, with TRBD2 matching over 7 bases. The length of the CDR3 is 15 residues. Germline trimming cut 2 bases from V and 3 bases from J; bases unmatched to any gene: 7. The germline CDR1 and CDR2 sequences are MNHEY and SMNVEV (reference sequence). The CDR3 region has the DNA TGTGCCAGCAGTTTAAGTGCGGGAGTGAACTACGAGCAGTACTTC. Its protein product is CASSLSAGVNYEQYF.

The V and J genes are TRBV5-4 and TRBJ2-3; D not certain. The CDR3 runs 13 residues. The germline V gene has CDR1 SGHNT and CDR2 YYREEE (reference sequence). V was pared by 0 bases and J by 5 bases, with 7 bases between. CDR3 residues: CASSLVFEDTQYF. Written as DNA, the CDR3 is TGTGCCAGCAGCTTGGTTTTTGAAGATACGCAGTATTTT.

CDR3 in DNA: TGTGCCAGCAGCACAGGACAGCGTGAGCAGTTCTTC. Its translation: CASSTGQREQFF. This chain uses TRBV5-4 with TRBJ2-1; D is possibly TRBD1 (6 bases). The CDR3 covers 12 residues. V was trimmed by 4 bases and J by 9 bases, leaving 11 bases between them. The germline gives CDR1 SGHNT, CDR2 YYREEE (reference sequence).

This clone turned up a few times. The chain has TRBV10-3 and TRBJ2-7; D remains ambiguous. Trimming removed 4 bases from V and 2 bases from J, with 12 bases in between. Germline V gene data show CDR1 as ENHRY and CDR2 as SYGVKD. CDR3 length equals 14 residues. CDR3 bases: TGTGCCATCAGTGGCAGCGCGGTGACCTACGAGCAGTACTTC. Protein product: CAISGSAVTYEQYF.

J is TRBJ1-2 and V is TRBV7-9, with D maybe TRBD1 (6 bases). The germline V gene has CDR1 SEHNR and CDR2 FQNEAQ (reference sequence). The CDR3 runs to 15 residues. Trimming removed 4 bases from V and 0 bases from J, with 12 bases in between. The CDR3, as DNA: TGTGCCAGCAGCTCCCGGACAGTGACTAACTATGGCTACACCTTC. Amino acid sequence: CASSSRTVTNYGYTF.

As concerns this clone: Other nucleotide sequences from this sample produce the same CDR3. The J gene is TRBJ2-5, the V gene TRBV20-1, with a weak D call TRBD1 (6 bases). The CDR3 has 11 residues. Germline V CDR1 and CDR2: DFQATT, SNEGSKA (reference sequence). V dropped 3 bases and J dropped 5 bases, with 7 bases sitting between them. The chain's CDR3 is CSARQGETQYF. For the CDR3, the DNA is TGCAGTGCTAGGCAGGGGGAGACCCAGTACTTC.

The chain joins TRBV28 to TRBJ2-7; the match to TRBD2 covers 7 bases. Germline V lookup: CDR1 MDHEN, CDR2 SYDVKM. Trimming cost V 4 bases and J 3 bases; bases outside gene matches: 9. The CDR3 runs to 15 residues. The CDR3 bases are TGTGCCAGCAGTTCCCCCCGAGGCGGGGGCTACGAGCAGTACTTC. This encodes CASSSPRGGGYEQYF.

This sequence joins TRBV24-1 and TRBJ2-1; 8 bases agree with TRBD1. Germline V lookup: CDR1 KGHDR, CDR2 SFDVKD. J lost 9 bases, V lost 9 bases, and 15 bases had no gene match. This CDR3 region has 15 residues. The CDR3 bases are TGTGCCACCCCGCCCCCGGACAGGGAGGAGACTGAGCAGTTCTTC. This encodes CATPPPDREETEQFF.